A selection of T cell receptor beta chains follows, all from one sample in a study of metastatic and nonmetastatic thyroid tumors. TCRdb re-called the PCR reads via MiXCR. Found here are around 23,000 clones, roughly a quarter of them singletons; the top ten hold 18%. Material for sequencing was blood. The receptors were sampled from a male donor with papillary thyroid cancer or a benign thyroid nodule (not recorded which). Some clones in this sample may be carry-over from other donors' samples. CDR3s include the opening cysteine and the closing phenylalanine or tryptophan. D genes are given only for firm matches. Rows give clone size only sometimes, using once, few, many, or a class for an expanded clone.

>TRBV6-1|TRBJ2-2|.|many
TGTGCCAGCCGAATGGCGAACACCGGGGAGCTGTTTTTT
CASRMANTGELFF
>TRBV5-4|TRBJ2-5|TRBD2|many
TGTGCCAGCAGCTCTCCGGGACTAGCAGAGACCCAGTACTTC
CASSSPGLAETQYF
>TRBV29-1|TRBJ2-2|.|many
TGCAGCGTTGAGGGACTTGGAACCGGGGAGCTGTTTTTT
CSVEGLGTGELFF
>TRBV4-2|TRBJ2-2|TRBD2|.
TGTGCCAGCAGCCAAGGGTCGGCGGGAGGCGACACCGGGGGACTGTTTTTT
CASSQGSAGGDTGGLFF
>TRBV6-1|TRBJ2-5|.|.
TGTGCCATCAGCCGAGACGGGGGAATGATCGATACCCAGTACTTC
CAISRDGGMIDTQYF
>TRBV28|TRBJ1-6|.|many
TGTGCCAGCAGCTCGTCCGGGACTGGGCCACCCCTCCACTTT
CASSSSGTGPPLHF
>TRBV6-1|TRBJ2-5|.|many
TGTGCCAGCACCCAGTCGTGGGTTCGAGGAGAGACCCAGTACTTC
CASTQSWVRGETQYF
>TRBV10-3|TRBJ1-2|.|.
TGTGCGATCAGTGAGTCGCCGGTAGCCTATGCCTACAGCTTC
CAISESPVAYAYSF
>TRBV28|TRBJ1-2|TRBD1|.
TGTGCCAGCCTTACCAGGGGGCTAGGTGGCTACACCTTC
CASLTRGLGGYTF
>TRBV30|TRBJ1-5|.|many
TGTGCCTGGAGTGTACTCGGAGTGGGCAATCAGCCCCAGCATTTT
CAWSVLGVGNQPQHF
>TRBV7-9|TRBJ2-5|.|many
TGTGCCAGCAGCTTCCAAGCGCCACAAGAGACCCAGTACTTC
CASSFQAPQETQYF
>TRBV5-1|TRBJ1-1|.|.
TGCGCCAGCAGGCGCACAGGTGGGAATTTGGACACTGAAGCTTTCTTT
CASRRTGGNLDTEAFF
>TRBV7-2|TRBJ2-2|TRBD2|.
TGTGCCAGCAGCTCCCGAGCGGGAGGGACCGGGGAGCTGTTTTTT
CASSSRAGGTGELFF
>TRBV6-1|TRBJ1-5|.|many
TGTGCCAGCAGTGATTTGGGCGCTGCGGGCAATCAGCCCCAGCATTTT
CASSDLGAAGNQPQHF
>TRBV20-1|TRBJ2-3|.|many
TGCAGTGCTAATCCCCCGGGAGCAGATACGCAGTATTTT
CSANPPGADTQYF
>TRBV11-1|TRBJ2-1|.|few
TGTGCCAGCAGCCTCATCGACGGGATCTACAATGAGCATTTCTTC
CASSLIDGIYNEHFF
>TRBV12-3/TRBV12-4|TRBJ2-7|.|.
TGTGCCAGCAGTTACCCCACGGACCGGTACTACGAGCAGTACTTC
CASSYPTDRYYEQYF
>TRBV7-9|TRBJ1-1|TRBD1|many
TGTGCCAGCAGCCCAGTACAGGGGAGCACTGAAGCTTTCTTT
CASSPVQGSTEAFF
>TRBV6-1|TRBJ1-2|TRBD1|.
TGTGCCAGCTCCCTAGACAGGGGGTTGGATGGCTACACCTTC
CASSLDRGLDGYTF
>TRBV6-1|TRBJ2-7|TRBD2|.
TGTGCCAGCAGTGAAGGGGTCGGGGCGGGAGAGTCCTACGAGCAGTACTTC
CASSEGVGAGESYEQYF
>TRBV20-1|TRBJ2-7|.|medium-sized
TGCAGTGCTAGAAAAGCGGCTCCCTCCTACGAGCAGTACTTC
CSARKAAPSYEQYF
>TRBV20-1|TRBJ2-3|.|.
TGCAGTGCTAGAGGTGACCGGGTGGCTGTTATCACAGATACGCAGTATTTT
CSARGDRVAVITDTQYF
>TRBV28|TRBJ2-4|.|many
TGTGCCAGCAGTTGGGAGCACCCCGCAAAAAACATTCAGTACTTC
CASSWEHPAKNIQYF